Listed below are T cell receptor beta chains from one sample, sequenced in a study of T-cell reconstitution after alpha-beta-depleted transplantation in children. TCRdb passed the PCR reads through MiXCR, listing each CDR3 protein once. The sample lists about 640,000 distinct CDR3 sequences; approximately 16% were seen once. This material consisted of PBMCs from the stem cell graft donor, taken from the stem cell graft. All receptors derive from a human donor who donated a stem cell graft to a child with acute myeloid leukemia. The CDR3 runs from the conserved cysteine through the conserved F or W. The order of the fields is J gene, V gene, clone size, D gene, CDR3 protein, CDR3 DNA. A D gene is named only where the DNA matches it firmly. The listing skips clone size in some rows; elsewhere it reads once, few, many or a size class.

J gene: TRBJ2-2; V gene: TRBV7-2; clone size: .; D gene: .; CDR3 protein: CASSPPGLNTGELFF; CDR3 DNA: TGTGCCAGCAGCCCTCCGGGACTGAACACCGGGGAGCTGTTTTTT
J gene: TRBJ2-7; V gene: TRBV29-1; clone size: many; D gene: .; CDR3 protein: CSVLTAGPYEQYF; CDR3 DNA: TGCAGCGTCCTCACGGCAGGGCCCTACGAGCAGTACTTC
J gene: TRBJ1-5; V gene: TRBV13; clone size: .; D gene: TRBD1; CDR3 protein: CASSQRGQGADQPQHF; CDR3 DNA: TGTGCCAGCAGCCAGCGGGGACAGGGGGCCGATCAGCCCCAGCATTTT
J gene: TRBJ2-7; V gene: TRBV20-1; clone size: few; D gene: TRBD1; CDR3 protein: CSVQGKTYEQYF; CDR3 DNA: TGCAGTGTACAGGGGAAAACCTACGAGCAGTACTTC
J gene: TRBJ2-2; V gene: TRBV20-1; clone size: .; D gene: TRBD2; CDR3 protein: CSARPHRASGNGELFF; CDR3 DNA: TGCAGTGCTAGACCCCATAGGGCTAGCGGGAACGGGGAGCTGTTTTTT
J gene: TRBJ2-5; V gene: TRBV7-7; clone size: .; D gene: TRBD1; CDR3 protein: CASSLDRGNQETQYF; CDR3 DNA: TGTGCCAGCAGCTTAGACAGGGGCAACCAAGAGACCCAGTACTTC
J gene: TRBJ2-1; V gene: TRBV9; clone size: .; D gene: TRBD1; CDR3 protein: CASSSPGTGGAYNEQFF; CDR3 DNA: TGTGCCAGCAGCAGCCCAGGGACAGGGGGCGCCTACAATGAGCAGTTCTTC
J gene: TRBJ1-5; V gene: TRBV6-1; clone size: many; D gene: TRBD1; CDR3 protein: CASSPGPRGNQPQHF; CDR3 DNA: TGTGCCAGCAGCCCGGGACCCAGGGGGAATCAGCCCCAGCATTTT
J gene: TRBJ2-3; V gene: TRBV7-2; clone size: many; D gene: .; CDR3 protein: CASSVTWTDTQYF; CDR3 DNA: TGTGCCAGCAGCGTGACTTGGACAGATACGCAGTATTTT
J gene: TRBJ1-2; V gene: TRBV25-1; clone size: many; D gene: .; CDR3 protein: CASGKGDRYTF; CDR3 DNA: TGTGCCAGCGGTAAGGGCGACCGCTACACCTTC
J gene: TRBJ2-2; V gene: TRBV20-1; clone size: .; D gene: .; CDR3 protein: CSARDRSGSGELFF; CDR3 DNA: TGCAGTGCTAGAGATCGTTCAGGTAGCGGGGAGCTGTTTTTT
J gene: TRBJ2-5; V gene: TRBV20-1; clone size: many; D gene: .; CDR3 protein: CSARANRWETQYF; CDR3 DNA: TGCAGTGCTAGAGCCAACAGGTGGGAGACCCAGTACTTC
J gene: TRBJ2-7; V gene: TRBV29-1; clone size: .; D gene: TRBD1; CDR3 protein: CSVAPGQDDYEQYF; CDR3 DNA: TGCAGCGTCGCTCCGGGACAGGACGACTACGAGCAGTACTTC
J gene: TRBJ1-4; V gene: TRBV12-3/TRBV12-4; clone size: few; D gene: .; CDR3 protein: CASTLLRREGEKLFF; CDR3 DNA: TGTGCCAGCACCCTCTTGAGAAGGGAGGGGGAAAAACTGTTTTTT
J gene: TRBJ1-4; V gene: TRBV24-1; clone size: many; D gene: .; CDR3 protein: CATSYGSRGKLFF; CDR3 DNA: TGTGCCACCAGTTACGGCTCCCGCGGGAAACTGTTTTTT
J gene: TRBJ1-5; V gene: TRBV20-1; clone size: .; D gene: TRBD1; CDR3 protein: CSARGTGGLVSNQPQHF; CDR3 DNA: TGCAGTGCTCGAGGGACAGGGGGCCTTGTAAGCAATCAGCCCCAGCATTTT
J gene: TRBJ2-5; V gene: TRBV3-1; clone size: .; D gene: TRBD1; CDR3 protein: CASSQGRRGRETQYF; CDR3 DNA: TGTGCCAGCAGCCAAGGACGCAGGGGGAGAGAGACCCAGTACTTC
J gene: TRBJ2-5; V gene: TRBV20-1; clone size: .; D gene: TRBD1; CDR3 protein: CCAISYRGMGDEETQYF; CDR3 DNA: TGCTGTGCTATTTCCTACAGGGGTATGGGGGACGAAGAGACCCAGTACTTC
J gene: TRBJ2-7; V gene: TRBV7-9; clone size: .; D gene: .; CDR3 protein: CASSLVGLDDEQYF; CDR3 DNA: TGTGCCAGCAGCTTAGTGGGACTGGATGACGAGCAGTACTTC
J gene: TRBJ2-7; V gene: TRBV6-5; clone size: many; D gene: .; CDR3 protein: CASSFRLGEQYF; CDR3 DNA: TGTGCCAGCAGTTTTCGGCTGGGCGAGCAGTACTTC
J gene: TRBJ2-5; V gene: TRBV20-1; clone size: .; D gene: .; CDR3 protein: CSARQPAEGETQYF; CDR3 DNA: TGCAGTGCTAGACAGCCAGCGGAGGGGGAGACCCAGTACTTC
J gene: TRBJ1-4; V gene: TRBV20-1; clone size: few; D gene: .; CDR3 protein: CSARTATNEKLFF; CDR3 DNA: TGCAGTGCAAGGACAGCAACTAATGAAAAACTGTTTTTT
J gene: TRBJ2-1; V gene: TRBV18; clone size: many; D gene: .; CDR3 protein: CASSPTHIQGRDEQFF; CDR3 DNA: TGTGCCAGCTCACCAACCCACATACAGGGTCGGGATGAGCAGTTCTTC
J gene: TRBJ1-1; V gene: TRBV12-3/TRBV12-4; clone size: many; D gene: TRBD1; CDR3 protein: CASSGQGVTEAFF; CDR3 DNA: TGTGCCAGCAGCGGACAGGGGGTCACTGAAGCTTTCTTT
J gene: TRBJ1-3; V gene: TRBV15; clone size: .; D gene: TRBD1; CDR3 protein: CATSSRQGGVDTIYF; CDR3 DNA: TGTGCCACCAGCTCCCGACAGGGGGGTGTAGACACCATATATTTT
J gene: TRBJ2-5; V gene: TRBV27; clone size: .; D gene: .; CDR3 protein: CASSRRGGYQETQYF; CDR3 DNA: TGTGCCAGCTCGAGGAGGGGGGGGTACCAAGAGACCCAGTACTTC
J gene: TRBJ2-7; V gene: TRBV7-6; clone size: many; D gene: .; CDR3 protein: CASSFDRAGSYEQYF; CDR3 DNA: TGTGCCAGCAGCTTCGACAGGGCGGGATCCTACGAGCAGTACTTC
J gene: TRBJ1-3; V gene: TRBV20-1; clone size: many; D gene: .; CDR3 protein: CSARDLHVQAGNTIYF; CDR3 DNA: TGCAGTGCTAGAGACCTCCACGTACAGGCTGGAAACACCATATATTTT
J gene: TRBJ2-5; V gene: TRBV10-3; clone size: .; D gene: .; CDR3 protein: CAISGFAGKETQYF; CDR3 DNA: TGTGCCATCAGTGGATTCGCGGGGAAAGAGACCCAGTACTTC
J gene: TRBJ2-7; V gene: TRBV6-2/TRBV6-3; clone size: few; D gene: TRBD1; CDR3 protein: CASIRDRGSYEQYF; CDR3 DNA: TGTGCCAGCATAAGGGACAGGGGCTCCTACGAGCAGTACTTC
J gene: TRBJ1-1; V gene: TRBV27; clone size: few; D gene: .; CDR3 protein: CASSLQPDLPTTEAFF; CDR3 DNA: TGTGCCAGCAGTTTACAGCCGGACCTCCCTACTACTGAAGCTTTCTTT
J gene: TRBJ1-2; V gene: TRBV20-1; clone size: many; D gene: TRBD1; CDR3 protein: CSARGSGTANYGYTF; CDR3 DNA: TGCAGTGCTAGAGGTTCCGGGACAGCTAACTATGGCTACACCTTC
J gene: TRBJ2-5; V gene: TRBV29-1; clone size: many; D gene: .; CDR3 protein: CSVEDIGGAGETQYF; CDR3 DNA: TGCAGCGTTGAAGATATAGGGGGGGCCGGGGAGACCCAGTACTTC
J gene: TRBJ2-3; V gene: TRBV20-1; clone size: many; D gene: TRBD1; CDR3 protein: CSADRGREADTQYF; CDR3 DNA: TGCAGTGCTGACAGGGGGCGAGAGGCAGATACGCAGTATTTT
J gene: TRBJ2-1; V gene: TRBV18; clone size: few; D gene: .; CDR3 protein: CASSPLSGNEQFF; CDR3 DNA: TGTGCCAGCTCACCATTATCGGGTAATGAGCAGTTCTTC
J gene: TRBJ2-5; V gene: TRBV9; clone size: many; D gene: .; CDR3 protein: CASSAQGGQETQYF; CDR3 DNA: TGTGCCAGCAGCGCCCAAGGGGGCCAAGAGACCCAGTACTTC
J gene: TRBJ2-1; V gene: TRBV7-9; clone size: .; D gene: .; CDR3 protein: CASSPTADEQFF; CDR3 DNA: TGTGCCAGCAGCCCGACCGCCGATGAGCAGTTCTTC
J gene: TRBJ1-1; V gene: TRBV20-1; clone size: few; D gene: .; CDR3 protein: CSAPRRGGTEAFF; CDR3 DNA: TGCAGTGCTCCCCGGCGGGGCGGAACTGAAGCTTTCTTT
J gene: TRBJ2-3; V gene: TRBV7-3; clone size: few; D gene: .; CDR3 protein: CASGHTKDTQYF; CDR3 DNA: TGTGCTTCAGGACACACCAAAGATACGCAGTATTTT
J gene: TRBJ1-2; V gene: TRBV5-1; clone size: .; D gene: .; CDR3 protein: CASSSDGFYGYTF; CDR3 DNA: TGCGCCAGCAGCTCGGACGGATTCTATGGCTACACCTTC
J gene: TRBJ1-6; V gene: TRBV20-1; clone size: .; D gene: .; CDR3 protein: CSAQMDRGNSPLHF; CDR3 DNA: TGCAGTGCCCAGATGGACCGGGGGAATTCACCCCTCCACTTT
J gene: TRBJ2-7; V gene: TRBV6-1; clone size: few; D gene: .; CDR3 protein: CASSAYRDRPYEQYF; CDR3 DNA: TGTGCCAGCAGTGCTTACCGGGACCGCCCCTACGAGCAGTACTTC
J gene: TRBJ2-7; V gene: TRBV5-1; clone size: .; D gene: .; CDR3 protein: CASSFGDTYEQYF; CDR3 DNA: TGCGCCAGCAGCTTTGGGGATACCTACGAGCAGTACTTC
J gene: TRBJ1-4; V gene: TRBV20-1; clone size: .; D gene: .; CDR3 protein: CSARGRGDEKLFF; CDR3 DNA: TGCAGTGCTAGAGGGCGGGGTGACGAAAAACTGTTTTTT
J gene: TRBJ2-1; V gene: TRBV20-1; clone size: few; D gene: TRBD2; CDR3 protein: CSATPLGGVHDEQFF; CDR3 DNA: TGCAGTGCCACCCCGCTCGGGGGGGTCCATGATGAGCAGTTCTTC
J gene: TRBJ1-1; V gene: TRBV6-5; clone size: many; D gene: TRBD1; CDR3 protein: CASRSRGGFSEAFF; CDR3 DNA: TGTGCCAGCAGATCCAGGGGGGGGTTCAGTGAAGCTTTCTTT
J gene: TRBJ2-7; V gene: TRBV6-5; clone size: many; D gene: .; CDR3 protein: CASEVPPYEQYF; CDR3 DNA: TGTGCCAGCGAAGTCCCGCCGTACGAGCAGTACTTC
J gene: TRBJ2-7; V gene: TRBV4-3; clone size: many; D gene: TRBD2; CDR3 protein: CASSRDFGTSGSYEQYF; CDR3 DNA: TGCGCCAGCAGCCGTGACTTCGGGACTAGCGGCTCCTACGAGCAGTACTTC
J gene: TRBJ2-5; V gene: TRBV20-1; clone size: few; D gene: .; CDR3 protein: CSALPLRQADQETQYF; CDR3 DNA: TGCAGTGCCCTACCCCTTCGACAGGCGGATCAAGAGACCCAGTACTTC
J gene: TRBJ2-3; V gene: TRBV12-3/TRBV12-4; clone size: .; D gene: TRBD2; CDR3 protein: CASSLDRRWTSGGTDTQYF; CDR3 DNA: TGTGCCAGCAGTTTAGACAGACGATGGACTAGCGGGGGAACAGATACGCAGTATTTT
J gene: TRBJ1-1; V gene: TRBV29-1; clone size: many; D gene: .; CDR3 protein: CSVLRGGETEAFF; CDR3 DNA: TGCAGCGTCCTACGGGGGGGTGAAACTGAAGCTTTCTTT
J gene: TRBJ1-5; V gene: TRBV20-1; clone size: many; D gene: .; CDR3 protein: CSAILVNSGFDGSNQPQHF; CDR3 DNA: TGCAGTGCTATCCTAGTTAATTCAGGGTTCGACGGTAGCAATCAGCCCCAGCATTTT
J gene: TRBJ2-7; V gene: TRBV29-1; clone size: few; D gene: .; CDR3 protein: CSALTGSLSYEQYF; CDR3 DNA: TGCAGCGCCTTAACCGGGAGCCTCTCCTACGAGCAGTACTTC
J gene: TRBJ1-1; V gene: TRBV20-1; clone size: many; D gene: .; CDR3 protein: CSARDSEVSTEAFF; CDR3 DNA: TGCAGTGCACGTGACAGCGAGGTGAGCACTGAAGCTTTCTTT
J gene: TRBJ2-1; V gene: TRBV29-1; clone size: many; D gene: .; CDR3 protein: CSVGRGRTFF; CDR3 DNA: TGCAGCGTTGGGAGGGGCCGAACGTTCTTC